This TCR beta chain was sequenced during a study of shared clonotypes between healthy human individuals (dated by TCRdb to 2018 to 2021). Looking at the study overall: The cohort included three men and a couple of women between 18 and 49 years of age. To increase sequencing depth and limit assay-specific biases, TCR repertoire library preparation and sequencing were carried out by different laboratories using diverse techniques. Blood TCR repertoires of about five healthy adults were deeply sequenced to estimate repertoire size and the extent of clonotype sharing between individuals. Each donor's leukapheresis produced roughly between roughly 0.9 and 8.9 billion PBMCs. For each donor, three plates each were used for CD4 naive and CD4 memory, two plates were used for CD8 naive, and one plate was used for CD8 memory.

From the cysteine up to the phenylalanine, the CDR3 has a length of 13 residues. Only the CDR3 DNA is retained, 39 bases long and in frame from the first base. Trimming removed 7 bases from V and 5 bases from J; the gene matches leave 5 bases unexplained. Reading the germline V gene gives CDR1 ENHRY and CDR2 SYGVKD. Donors were healthy HIV-negative adults with no recently reported acute infections or vaccinations. Only Caucasian adults living in Nashville, Tennessee, USA were represented among the donors. CD4+ T cells were enriched through magnetic negative selection, after which naive cells were positively selected on CD45RA and the remaining negative fraction served as the memory subset. Blood was obtained by leukapheresis, after which PBMCs were separated by Ficoll-Histopaque density gradient centrifugation and cryopreserved in liquid nitrogen vapor phase. Purity and quantity of every magnetically sorted T cell population were checked by analytical flow cytometry. Each sorted fraction had its genomic DNA isolated and then quantified by UV absorbance on a Nanodrop 2000c.

Using the deep immunoSEQ assay, multiplex PCR amplified TCR CDR3 regions from genomic DNA. Extracted genomic DNA from each cell subset was spread evenly across all wells of several immunoSEQ 96-well plates, with each plate serving as a replicate. For sorted subsets, around 200 ng genomic DNA, equal to 30,000 to 35,000 T cell genomes, was loaded into each replicate PCR. Purified libraries were measured with a Qubit 3.0 fluorometer, size-checked on a Bioanalyzer 2100, and measured again with the KAPA Library Quantification kit. Every immunoSEQ 96-well plate was sequenced on a dedicated single-read 150-cycle Illumina NextSeq 550 flow cell. From the authors' description of their analysis: Because only junctional sequences without quality scores were contained in the immunoSEQ output, filtering matching that applied to full-length reads could not be performed. Sequences were annotated with PyIR, a Python wrapper for IgBLAST v1.9, and V/J genes and CDR3 were assigned using IMGT germline references. Reads were removed for weak V/J assignments (E-value above 1e-6), missing CDR3, stop codons, out-of-frame junctions, or ambiguous translated residues. A V3J clonotype was defined by an identical inferred V gene, J gene, and CDR3 amino acid sequence. The percentage overlap between two repertoires was calculated by dividing the number of shared unique clonotypes by the size of the smaller repertoire. Richness of each repertoire was evaluated using RTK rarefaction, the Chao1 estimator, and Recon v2.1 estimates of unobserved clonotypes. OLGA was used to compute generation probabilities for all TCRbeta clonotypes that the gDNA method yielded from a handful of donors. Here the immuneACCESS table is served through TCRdb, limited to in-frame sequences with V and J called. Missing clones are a known gap in these copies; in checked studies unresolved V genes cover under half, and the rest lacks a known reason. V, J and clone size are taken as reported in that table, and D and trimming were inferred from the DNA itself. This sample lists some 1 million clones; approximately 76% were detected once. The top ten clones comprise approximately 1.5% of the sample.

Concerning this clone itself: Which antigen it targets is not known. No per-base quality is available; no much larger clone lies one base away.

Beyond this particular receptor, the publication reports: Because the study included only a small number of donors, the genetic and exposure-history diversity represented was limited. Based on pairwise subsampling, the degree of clonotype sharing among donors was expected to be affected by sequencing depth. Sampling was restricted to blood, and TCR repertoires in tissues likely differ from the TCR repertoires found in blood. Naive subsets generally had larger estimated clonotype richness than memory subsets did. Across a handful of donors, approximately 5% of naive CD4, approximately 3.6% of naive CD8, about 2.3% of memory CD4, and 0.4% of memory CD8 clonotypes were shared. Compared with non-shared clonotypes, the clonotypes found in all four sorted-subset donors had higher generation probabilities. Incomplete sequencing was indicated by rarefaction of sorted-subset datasets, despite the large sequencing depth.

The specimen sequenced was memory CD4+ T cells sorted from blood. The label giving this sample's cell subset or site can be read as: CD45RA-negative fraction. Rearrangement joined TRBV10-3 to TRBJ1-2, with 9 bases aligning to TRBD1. The TCR sequence derives from a man younger than 35 in good health. DNA sequence: TGTGCCATCAATTCCGGGACAGGGTATGGCTACACCTTC. It specifies CAINSGTGYGYTF.